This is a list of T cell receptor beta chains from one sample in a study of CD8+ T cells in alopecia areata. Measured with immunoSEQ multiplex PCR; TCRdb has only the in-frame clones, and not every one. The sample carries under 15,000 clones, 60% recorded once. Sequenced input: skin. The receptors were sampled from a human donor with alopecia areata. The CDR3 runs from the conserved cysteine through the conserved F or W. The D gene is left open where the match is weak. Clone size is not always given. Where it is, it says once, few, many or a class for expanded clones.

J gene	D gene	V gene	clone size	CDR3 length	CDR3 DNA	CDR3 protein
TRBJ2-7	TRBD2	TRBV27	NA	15	TGTGCCAGCAGTAACCTAGGGCGGGAGCTCGACGAGCAGTACTTC	CASSNLGRELDEQYF
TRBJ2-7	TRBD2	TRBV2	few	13	TGTGCCAGCACCCGGACTAGTGTCGACGAGCAGTACTTC	CASTRTSVDEQYF
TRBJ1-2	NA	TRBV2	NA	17	TGTGCCAGCACGGATCCCTTCAGGGCTTACTTCATCTATGGCTACACCTTC	CASTDPFRAYFIYGYTF
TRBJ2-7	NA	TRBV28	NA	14	TGTGCCATCGAGTCCGGGGACGCCTCCTACGAGCAGTACTTC	CAIESGDASYEQYF
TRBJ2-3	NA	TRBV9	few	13	TGTGCCAGCAGCTCATGGATCGGAGATACGCAGTATTTT	CASSSWIGDTQYF
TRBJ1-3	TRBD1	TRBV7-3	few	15	TGTGCCAGCAGCATGGGGACAGGCCAGGGAAACACCATATATTTT	CASSMGTGQGNTIYF
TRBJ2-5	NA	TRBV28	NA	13	TGTGCCAGCAGTTTCCTCTCTGGGAGAGACCAGTACTTC	CASSFLSGRDQYF
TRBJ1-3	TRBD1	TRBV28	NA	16	TGTGCCAGCAGACTGACAGGGCTTCACTCTGGAAACACCATATATTTT	CASRLTGLHSGNTIYF
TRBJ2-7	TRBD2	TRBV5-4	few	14	TGTGCCAGCAGCTGGGAGACTAGCAGTAGCGAGCAGTACTTC	CASSWETSSSEQYF
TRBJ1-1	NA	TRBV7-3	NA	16	TGTGCCAGCAGCTTATTCCCCCTGCCAGGGAACACTGAAGCTTTCTTT	CASSLFPLPGNTEAFF
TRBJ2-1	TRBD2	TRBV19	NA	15	TGTGCCAGTAGCCCGACTAGCGGAGCCTACAATGAGCAGTTCTTC	CASSPTSGAYNEQFF
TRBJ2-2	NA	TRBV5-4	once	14	TGTGCCAGCAGCTCTAAAATCCTCAGCGGGGAGCTGTTTTTT	CASSSKILSGELFF